The 6 T cell receptor beta chains below all came from one sample that was sequenced in a study of blood T cell repertoires in COVID-19. The assay was immunoSEQ multiplex PCR, and TCRdb's table has in-frame clones only and misses some. Of 180,000 or so clones listed, roughly 88% are singletons. The sample consisted of PBMCs or T cells enriched from blood (not recorded which). The receptors originated from a woman in her sixties or seventies who had recovered from COVID-19.

This clone showed up just once. The J gene is TRBJ2-7, the V gene TRBV5-4; 12 bases agree with TRBD2. Germline CDR1 SGHNT, CDR2 YYREEE (reference sequence). The CDR3 length is 15 residues. The junction had 5 bases not matched to a gene; V was cut back by 0 bases and J by 7 bases. The CDR3 coding sequence is TGTGCCAGCAGCTTGGGGACTAGCGGGACGGGTGAGCAGTACTTC. Translating gives CASSLGTSGTGEQYF.

The rearrangement joins TRBV4-1 to TRBJ1-2; TRBD1 agrees at 9 bases. This CDR3 has 15 residues. Germline assignment: CDR1 MGHRA and CDR2 YSYEKL. V shed 2 bases and J 2 bases; nucleotides not matched to a gene: 3. The CDR3 region has the DNA TGCGCCAGCAGCCAAACACAGGGGGCAAACTATGGCTACACCTTC. Translated, it gives CASSQTQGANYGYTF.

This clone appeared a few times. J is TRBJ1-3 and V is TRBV2, with a weak D call TRBD1 (5 bases). Germline CDR1 SNHLY, CDR2 FYNNEI. Trimming removed 1 base from V and 1 base from J, with 11 bases in between. The CDR3 runs 16 residues. The CDR3 region is CASSEGRGVSGNTIYF. Written as DNA, the CDR3 is TGTGCCAGCAGTGAAGGTCGGGGGGTGTCTGGAAACACCATATATTTT.

This clone was picked up a small number of times. This chain links TRBV2 with TRBJ1-5; D call uncertain. The CDR3 spans 14 residues. The germline V gene encodes CDR1 SNHLY and CDR2 FYNNEI. V was clipped by 4 bases and J by 9 bases, with 16 bases between them. DNA of the CDR3: TGTGCCAGCAGTGGGACGGACCGACGGGGGCCCCAGCATTTT. Protein: CASSGTDRRGPQHF.

This clone was seen only once. The V call is TRBV5-5, the J call TRBJ2-7, with a weak D call TRBD1 (5 bases). Germline V gene sequence: CDR1 SGHKS, CDR2 YYEKEE (reference sequence). Trimming stripped 2 bases from V and 5 bases from J, with 11 bases between. The CDR3 spans 13 residues. Here the CDR3 reads CASSLQVGHEQYF. In DNA, the CDR3 is TGTGCCAGCAGCTTACAGGTCGGCCACGAGCAGTACTTC.

The chain joins TRBV10-3 to TRBJ2-5, with 7 bases aligning to TRBD1. There are 20 residues in the CDR3. V was clipped by 0 bases and J by 2 bases; unmatched bases: 18. In germline, CDR1 is ENHRY, CDR2 SYGVKD. In DNA, the CDR3 is TGTGCCATCAGTGAGTCTCCCGGACAGGACACTGATGAAGAGCAAGAGACCCAGTACTTC. This translates into CAISESPGQDTDEEQETQYF.